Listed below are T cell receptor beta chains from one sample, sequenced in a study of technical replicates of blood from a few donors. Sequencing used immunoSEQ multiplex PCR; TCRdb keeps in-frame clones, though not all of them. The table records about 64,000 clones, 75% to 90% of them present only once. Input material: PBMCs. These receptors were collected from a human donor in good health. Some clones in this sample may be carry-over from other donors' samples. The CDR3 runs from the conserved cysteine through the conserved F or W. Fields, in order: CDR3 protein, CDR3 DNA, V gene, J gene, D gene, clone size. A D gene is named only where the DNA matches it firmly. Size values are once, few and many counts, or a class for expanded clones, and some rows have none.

CDR3 protein: CASSQAGGGLTDTQYF; CDR3 DNA: TGTGCCAGCAGCCAGGCAGGGGGTGGCCTCACAGATACGCAGTATTTT; V gene: TRBV14; J gene: TRBJ2-3; D gene: TRBD1; clone size: .
CDR3 protein: CASSDPPTSFEQYF; CDR3 DNA: TGTGCCAGCAGTGACCCACCAACATCGTTCGAGCAGTACTTC; V gene: TRBV2; J gene: TRBJ2-7; D gene: .; clone size: .
CDR3 protein: CATSRGRGFEYEQYF; CDR3 DNA: TGTGCCACCAGCAGAGGCAGAGGGTTTGAATACGAGCAGTACTTC; V gene: TRBV15; J gene: TRBJ2-7; D gene: .; clone size: .
CDR3 protein: CASSLTGGAGTEAFF; CDR3 DNA: TGTGCCAGCAGTCTAACAGGGGGCGCGGGCACTGAAGCTTTCTTT; V gene: TRBV27; J gene: TRBJ1-1; D gene: TRBD1; clone size: .
CDR3 protein: CASSDHYEQYF; CDR3 DNA: TGTGCCAGCAGTGACCACTACGAGCAGTACTTC; V gene: TRBV2; J gene: TRBJ2-7; D gene: .; clone size: once
CDR3 protein: CASSLRGLNTEAFF; CDR3 DNA: TGTGCCAGCAGCTTAAGGGGCTTGAACACTGAAGCTTTCTTT; V gene: TRBV13; J gene: TRBJ1-1; D gene: .; clone size: .
CDR3 protein: CASSQVSEPEQFF; CDR3 DNA: TGTGCCAGCAGCCAAGTTAGCGAGCCTGAGCAGTTCTTC; V gene: TRBV4-2; J gene: TRBJ2-1; D gene: .; clone size: .
CDR3 protein: CASSLMNLRDGYTF; CDR3 DNA: TGCGCCAGCAGCTTGATGAACTTGAGGGATGGCTACACCTTC; V gene: TRBV5-1; J gene: TRBJ1-2; D gene: .; clone size: few
CDR3 protein: CASSTTGGGNSRNEQFF; CDR3 DNA: TGTGCCAGCAGCACCACCGGGGGGGGAAATAGTCGTAATGAGCAGTTCTTC; V gene: TRBV9; J gene: TRBJ2-1; D gene: TRBD2; clone size: .
CDR3 protein: CASSHLTETYEQYF; CDR3 DNA: TGTGCCAGCAGCCACCTAACAGAAACCTACGAGCAGTACTTC; V gene: TRBV4-2; J gene: TRBJ2-7; D gene: .; clone size: .
CDR3 protein: CASSQLAGGLEQFF; CDR3 DNA: TGCGCCAGCAGCCAACTAGCGGGGGGGCTTGAGCAGTTCTTC; V gene: TRBV4-1; J gene: TRBJ2-1; D gene: TRBD2; clone size: .
CDR3 protein: CASASGGPYNEQFF; CDR3 DNA: TGCGCCAGCGCCTCGGGGGGGCCATACAATGAGCAGTTCTTC; V gene: TRBV5-1; J gene: TRBJ2-1; D gene: TRBD2; clone size: .
CDR3 protein: CASSPTGVNQPQHF; CDR3 DNA: TGTGCCAGCAGCCCGACAGGGGTCAATCAGCCCCAGCATTTT; V gene: TRBV9; J gene: TRBJ1-5; D gene: TRBD1; clone size: .
CDR3 protein: CASSLDRGLGYTF; CDR3 DNA: TGTGCCAGCAGTTTGGACAGGGGGCTTGGCTACACCTTC; V gene: TRBV6-5; J gene: TRBJ1-2; D gene: TRBD1; clone size: .
CDR3 protein: CASSLSRDTGELFF; CDR3 DNA: TGTGCCAGCAGCTTGAGTCGGGACACCGGGGAGCTGTTTTTT; V gene: TRBV7-9; J gene: TRBJ2-2; D gene: .; clone size: .
CDR3 protein: CASSRERHPYEQYF; CDR3 DNA: TGTGCCAGCAGCAGGGAGCGACATCCCTACGAGCAGTACTTC; V gene: TRBV7-9; J gene: TRBJ2-7; D gene: .; clone size: few
CDR3 protein: CASSTSSGSDSYNEQFF; CDR3 DNA: TGTGCCAGCAGCACAAGTTCCGGGAGTGACTCCTACAATGAGCAGTTCTTC; V gene: TRBV21-1; J gene: TRBJ2-1; D gene: .; clone size: .
CDR3 protein: CASSQDGDRGPYQETQYF; CDR3 DNA: TGCGCCAGCAGCCAAGATGGGGACAGGGGCCCCTACCAAGAGACCCAGTACTTC; V gene: TRBV4-1; J gene: TRBJ2-5; D gene: TRBD1; clone size: .
CDR3 protein: CASGLATGLVGNTIYF; CDR3 DNA: TGTGCTAGTGGTTTGGCAACAGGGCTGGTTGGAAACACCATATATTTT; V gene: TRBV12-5; J gene: TRBJ1-3; D gene: .; clone size: .
CDR3 protein: CASSYANRATFGYTF; CDR3 DNA: TGTGCCAGCAGTTATGCAAACAGGGCTACGTTTGGCTACACCTTC; V gene: TRBV6-5; J gene: TRBJ1-2; D gene: .; clone size: .
CDR3 protein: CASSPGDRPTNYGYTF; CDR3 DNA: TGTGCCAGTAGTCCCGGGGACAGACCCACTAACTATGGCTACACCTTC; V gene: TRBV19; J gene: TRBJ1-2; D gene: TRBD1; clone size: once
CDR3 protein: CASRLTGGRSPLHF; CDR3 DNA: TGTGCCAGCAGGCTGACAGGGGGCAGATCACCCCTCCACTTT; V gene: TRBV5-5; J gene: TRBJ1-6; D gene: TRBD1; clone size: once
CDR3 protein: CAWGQISSYNSPLHF; CDR3 DNA: TGTGCCTGGGGACAGATAAGCTCCTATAATTCACCCCTCCACTTT; V gene: TRBV30; J gene: TRBJ1-6; D gene: .; clone size: .
CDR3 protein: CASSLGTGLAGVSEQYF; CDR3 DNA: TGTGCCAGCAGCTTAGGAACGGGACTAGCGGGAGTATCCGAGCAGTACTTC; V gene: TRBV7-2; J gene: TRBJ2-7; D gene: TRBD2; clone size: once
CDR3 protein: CASGFDWTSVSYEQYF; CDR3 DNA: TGTGCTAGTGGTTTTGATTGGACTAGCGTATCCTACGAGCAGTACTTC; V gene: TRBV12-5; J gene: TRBJ2-7; D gene: TRBD2; clone size: .
CDR3 protein: CASSPSSGGSSNQPQHF; CDR3 DNA: TGTGCCAGCAGCCCTTCCTCGGGAGGAAGCAGCAATCAGCCCCAGCATTTT; V gene: TRBV7-9; J gene: TRBJ1-5; D gene: .; clone size: .
CDR3 protein: CASEVNRATGELFF; CDR3 DNA: TGTGCCAGTGAGGTCAACAGGGCCACCGGGGAGCTGTTTTTT; V gene: TRBV19; J gene: TRBJ2-2; D gene: .; clone size: few
CDR3 protein: CASSRDSLWQYF; CDR3 DNA: TGCGCCAGCAGCCGGGACTCTCTCTGGCAGTATTTT; V gene: TRBV4-1; J gene: TRBJ2-3; D gene: .; clone size: .
CDR3 protein: CASSSWTGRTNTEAFF; CDR3 DNA: TGTGCCAGCAGCTCTTGGACAGGGCGTACGAACACTGAAGCTTTCTTT; V gene: TRBV7-8; J gene: TRBJ1-1; D gene: TRBD1; clone size: .
CDR3 protein: CASSLVTGYNEQFF; CDR3 DNA: TGTGCCAGCAGCTTAGTTACAGGTTACAATGAGCAGTTCTTC; V gene: TRBV11-2; J gene: TRBJ2-1; D gene: .; clone size: once
CDR3 protein: CASSPITWETQYF; CDR3 DNA: TGTGCCAGCTCACCAATAACATGGGAGACCCAGTACTTC; V gene: TRBV18; J gene: TRBJ2-5; D gene: .; clone size: .
CDR3 protein: CASSRSGGYYNEQFF; CDR3 DNA: TGCGCCAGCAGCAGGAGCGGGGGGTACTACAATGAGCAGTTCTTC; V gene: TRBV5-1; J gene: TRBJ2-1; D gene: TRBD2; clone size: .
CDR3 protein: CASSGSGTGSYEQYF; CDR3 DNA: TGTGCCAGCAGCGGATCCGGGACAGGGTCCTACGAGCAGTACTTC; V gene: TRBV9; J gene: TRBJ2-7; D gene: TRBD1; clone size: .
CDR3 protein: CASSRIDRLNTEAFF; CDR3 DNA: TGTGCCAGCAGCCGTATCGACAGACTGAACACTGAAGCTTTCTTT; V gene: TRBV5-4; J gene: TRBJ1-1; D gene: .; clone size: .
CDR3 protein: CASGFTSGVSYEQYF; CDR3 DNA: TGTGCTAGTGGTTTCACCAGCGGGGTCTCCTACGAGCAGTACTTC; V gene: TRBV12-5; J gene: TRBJ2-7; D gene: TRBD2; clone size: .
CDR3 protein: CASSARKTGGNNQPQHF; CDR3 DNA: TGTGCCAGCAGTGCAAGAAAGACCGGAGGGAACAATCAGCCCCAGCATTTT; V gene: TRBV6-1; J gene: TRBJ1-5; D gene: .; clone size: .
CDR3 protein: CATYLGQGIGAEAFF; CDR3 DNA: TGTGCCACCTATCTCGGACAGGGCATTGGGGCTGAAGCTTTCTTT; V gene: TRBV19; J gene: TRBJ1-1; D gene: TRBD1; clone size: .
CDR3 protein: CSSTGTRGGNEQFF; CDR3 DNA: TGCAGCTCAACCGGGACTAGGGGAGGGAATGAGCAGTTCTTC; V gene: TRBV29-1; J gene: TRBJ2-1; D gene: TRBD2; clone size: .
CDR3 protein: CASSVDSTNEKLFF; CDR3 DNA: TGCGCCAGCAGCGTCGACAGCACTAATGAAAAACTGTTTTTT; V gene: TRBV5-1; J gene: TRBJ1-4; D gene: .; clone size: .
CDR3 protein: CASSRTSGDTGELFF; CDR3 DNA: TGTGCCAGCAGCCGGACTAGCGGGGACACCGGGGAGCTGTTTTTT; V gene: TRBV6-1; J gene: TRBJ2-2; D gene: TRBD2; clone size: once
CDR3 protein: CASSPHQYNEQFF; CDR3 DNA: TGTGCCAGCTCACCTCATCAATACAATGAGCAGTTCTTC; V gene: TRBV18; J gene: TRBJ2-1; D gene: .; clone size: .
CDR3 protein: CASSLHLNTEAFF; CDR3 DNA: TGTGCCAGCAGCTTACATCTGAACACTGAAGCTTTCTTT; V gene: TRBV7-2; J gene: TRBJ1-1; D gene: .; clone size: .
CDR3 protein: CASSSTTGTSGGRDGELFF; CDR3 DNA: TGTGCCAGCAGCTCGACGACCGGGACTAGCGGGGGTAGGGACGGGGAGCTGTTTTTT; V gene: TRBV7-9; J gene: TRBJ2-2; D gene: TRBD2; clone size: .
CDR3 protein: CASSARLGLAGDNEQFF; CDR3 DNA: TGTGCCAGCAGCGCCAGACTAGGACTAGCGGGGGACAATGAGCAGTTCTTC; V gene: TRBV5-6; J gene: TRBJ2-1; D gene: TRBD2; clone size: .
CDR3 protein: CASSIVAYQETQYF; CDR3 DNA: TGTGCCAGTAGTATAGTAGCGTATCAAGAGACCCAGTACTTC; V gene: TRBV19; J gene: TRBJ2-5; D gene: .; clone size: .
CDR3 protein: CAWGRLVMSIHEQFF; CDR3 DNA: TGTGCCTGGGGGAGACTAGTGATGTCGATCCATGAGCAGTTCTTC; V gene: TRBV30; J gene: TRBJ2-1; D gene: .; clone size: .
CDR3 protein: CASSRTGTGNDIQYF; CDR3 DNA: TGCGCCAGCAGCCGTACCGGGACAGGGAATGACATTCAGTACTTC; V gene: TRBV4-3; J gene: TRBJ2-4; D gene: TRBD1; clone size: few
CDR3 protein: CASSLDSRETQYF; CDR3 DNA: TGTGCCAGCAGCTTAGACTCTAGGGAGACCCAGTACTTC; V gene: TRBV11-3; J gene: TRBJ2-5; D gene: .; clone size: .
CDR3 protein: CASSLAGGPYEQYF; CDR3 DNA: TGTGCCAGCAGCCTAGCGGGAGGGCCCTACGAGCAGTACTTC; V gene: TRBV7-2; J gene: TRBJ2-7; D gene: TRBD2; clone size: .
CDR3 protein: CASSQAVSYNEQFF; CDR3 DNA: TGTGCCAGCAGCCAAGCGGTTTCCTACAATGAGCAGTTCTTC; V gene: TRBV7-2; J gene: TRBJ2-1; D gene: .; clone size: once
CDR3 protein: CASSEWRASGSYEQYF; CDR3 DNA: TGCGCCAGCAGTGAGTGGCGTGCTAGCGGGAGCTACGAGCAGTACTTC; V gene: TRBV10-1; J gene: TRBJ2-7; D gene: TRBD2; clone size: .
CDR3 protein: CASSYDRDPYEQYF; CDR3 DNA: TGTGCCAGCAGCTATGACAGGGACCCCTACGAGCAGTACTTC; V gene: TRBV7-2; J gene: TRBJ2-7; D gene: TRBD1; clone size: .
CDR3 protein: CASSLQQTAEAFF; CDR3 DNA: TGTGCCAGCAGCTTACAACAGACAGCTGAAGCTTTCTTT; V gene: TRBV7-3; J gene: TRBJ1-1; D gene: .; clone size: few
CDR3 protein: CSVEDSPVRETQYF; CDR3 DNA: TGCAGCGTTGAAGACTCTCCGGTTAGAGAGACCCAGTACTTC; V gene: TRBV29-1; J gene: TRBJ2-5; D gene: .; clone size: .
CDR3 protein: CASSNREGVRYEQYF; CDR3 DNA: TGTGCCAGCAGTAATCGGGAGGGGGTAAGGTACGAGCAGTACTTC; V gene: TRBV6-5; J gene: TRBJ2-7; D gene: TRBD2; clone size: .
CDR3 protein: CASSVRTSGGVSYNEQFF; CDR3 DNA: TGCGCCAGCAGCGTACGGACTAGCGGGGGGGTTTCCTACAATGAGCAGTTCTTC; V gene: TRBV4-1; J gene: TRBJ2-1; D gene: TRBD2; clone size: .
CDR3 protein: CASSLAGNYNEQFF; CDR3 DNA: TGTGCCAGCTCGCTAGCGGGCAATTACAATGAGCAGTTCTTC; V gene: TRBV6-1; J gene: TRBJ2-1; D gene: TRBD2; clone size: .
CDR3 protein: CASRSTGVGQPQHF; CDR3 DNA: TGTGCCAGCAGATCGACAGGGGTTGGTCAGCCCCAGCATTTT; V gene: TRBV6-1; J gene: TRBJ1-5; D gene: TRBD1; clone size: .
CDR3 protein: CASSLTDRAGEQYF; CDR3 DNA: TGTGCCAGCTCACTCACGGACAGGGCTGGCGAGCAGTACTTC; V gene: TRBV18; J gene: TRBJ2-7; D gene: TRBD1; clone size: .